The 21 T cell receptor beta chains in this list originate from one sample, sequenced in a study of OX40 agonist ivuxolimab in advanced cancers. Assay used: immunoSEQ multiplex PCR; TCRdb lists only in-frame clones, some missing. The sample holds 35,000 to 50,000 clones, about 89% seen once. The sequencing used CD4+ or CD8+ T cells sorted from blood, collected in a trial of the OX40 agonist ivuxolimab. The source is an adult with an advanced solid tumor such as melanoma, head and neck, liver or kidney cancer.

This clone appeared once. V gene TRBV5-4 combines with J gene TRBJ1-2; D is possibly TRBD1 (6 bases). Looked up from germline, CDR1 is SGHNT and CDR2 is YYREEE (reference sequence). CDR3 size: 14 residues. The ends were cut back, 6 bases at V and 4 bases at J, with 16 bases in the middle. Written as DNA, the CDR3 is TGTGCCAGCACCCAAGGGACAACCGCCTATGGCTACACCTTC. This encodes CASTQGTTAYGYTF.

The chain combines TRBV27 with TRBJ2-7; weak D call: TRBD1 (6 bases). The CDR3 spans 14 residues. Trimming left V 0 bases short and J 2 bases short, with 8 bases between. CDR1 is MNHEY and CDR2 is SMNVEV in the germline V gene (reference sequence). The CDR3 here is CASSLSQGAYEQYF. The DNA for the CDR3 is TGTGCCAGCAGTTTATCACAGGGAGCCTACGAGCAGTACTTC.

This clone was observed once. The rearrangement links TRBV5-4 to TRBJ2-5; 15 positions match TRBD2. The CDR3 is 18 amino acids. CDR1 is SGHNT and CDR2 is YYREEE in the germline V gene (reference sequence). J gave up 2 bases and V 4 bases, and 9 bases lay outside the gene matches. As DNA, the CDR3 is TGTGCCAGCAGCCCTGGGGGACTAGCGGGGGGCCAACAAGAGACCCAGTACTTC. This gives the protein CASSPGGLAGGQQETQYF.

The chain combines TRBV4-3 with TRBJ2-1; TRBD1 might be the D (6 bases). The CDR3 has 15 residues. Germline loops: CDR1 LGHNA, CDR2 YSLEER. Trimming stripped 4 bases from V and 7 bases from J, with 17 bases between. The CDR3 nucleotides read TGCGCCAGCAGCCCCTGGCCGGCAGGGGAGAATGAGCAGTTCTTC. The encoded protein is CASSPWPAGENEQFF.

CDR3 DNA: TGTGCCAGCAGCTTAGGCCCTCAGTATGAAGCTTTCTTT. This codes for CASSLGPQYEAFF. The genes are TRBV7-9 and TRBJ1-1; D remains ambiguous. Trimming pared 1 base from V and 7 bases from J, leaving 10 bases between. The CDR3 extends over 13 amino acids. Germline V gene data show CDR1 as SEHNR and CDR2 as FQNEAQ (reference sequence).

The DNA of the CDR3 is TGTGCCAGCAGTGAAGCAGGCAGCAACGAGCAGTACTTC. This encodes CASSEAGSNEQYF. The gene calls are TRBV6-1 and TRBJ2-5; no clear D gene. With the DNA end fitting TRBJ2-7 better, the J assignment may be wrong. The CDR3 loop spans 13 amino acids. CDR1 is MNHNS, CDR2 SASEGT, per germline.

The V and J genes are TRBV5-6 and TRBJ2-3; TRBD1 agrees at 8 bases. Germline trimming cut 0 bases from V and 6 bases from J; bases unmatched to any gene: 6. The CDR3 extends over 15 amino acids. Germline V CDR1 and CDR2: SGHDT, YYEEEE. CDR3 residues: CASSLGQGRPDTQYF. The CDR3, as DNA: TGTGCCAGCAGCTTGGGACAGGGGAGGCCTGATACGCAGTATTTT.

The V gene is TRBV6-1, the J gene TRBJ1-2, with D maybe TRBD1 (6 bases). Trimming removed 2 bases at V and 8 bases at J, with 12 bases between. CDR1 is MNHNS and CDR2 is SASEGT in the germline V gene. The CDR3 totals 13 residues. Written as DNA, the CDR3 is TGTGCCAGCAGTGAAAACAGGGAACGCGGCTACACCTTC. Protein sequence: CASSENRERGYTF.

This clone is medium-sized by share. This rearrangement joins TRBV15 to TRBJ1-6, with a tentative D call TRBD1 (5 bases). This CDR3 has 17 amino acids. Trimming took off 1 base at V and 10 bases at J, with 20 bases between the two ends. CDR1 is LNHNV and CDR2 is YYDKDF in the germline V gene (reference sequence). Here the CDR3 reads CATSRGSFGGKGSPLHF. The CDR3 DNA follows: TGTGCCACCAGCAGAGGGTCCTTTGGGGGGAAAGGATCACCCCTCCACTTT.

This chain connects TRBV19 to TRBJ2-7, with D perhaps matching TRBD1 or TRBD2 (5 bases each). V was shortened by 3 bases and J by 0 bases, with 18 bases between the two germline ends. This CDR3 contains 17 residues. The germline V gene has CDR1 LNHDA and CDR2 SQIVND (reference sequence). The CDR3 protein is CASSMRGRQLHSYEQYF. The DNA for the CDR3 is TGTGCCAGTAGTATGAGGGGTCGACAGCTACACTCCTACGAGCAGTACTTC.

The chain employs TRBV29-1 and TRBJ1-1; D remains ambiguous. Trimming pared 5 bases from V and 3 bases from J, leaving 13 bases between. Germline loops: CDR1 SQVTM, CDR2 ANQGSEA. This CDR3 is 13 amino acids long. The CDR3 region has the DNA TGCAGCGTTCCCATCGGGTTAGACACTGAAGCTTTCTTT. Translated, it gives CSVPIGLDTEAFF.

The J gene is TRBJ2-3, the V gene TRBV7-6, with TRBD1 as a possible D gene (6 bases). The CDR3 totals 15 residues. Germline CDR1 is SGHVS and CDR2 is FNYEAQ. Between the trimmed V and J ends, which lost 4 bases and 1 base, there was a span of 12 bases. In DNA form, the CDR3 reads TGTGCCAGCAGCTCGATGTGGGGGCGCACAGATACGCAGTATTTT. Its translation is CASSSMWGRTDTQYF.

V is TRBV9 and J is TRBJ1-2; D is unresolved. This CDR3 spans 15 amino acids. The V and J ends lost 3 bases and 1 base respectively, with 13 bases between them. From germline, CDR1 is SGDLS and CDR2 YYNGEE. This chain's CDR3 is CASSATPQNNYGYTF. As DNA, the CDR3 is TGTGCCAGCAGCGCGACCCCACAGAATAACTATGGCTACACCTTC.

The sample holds one count of this clone. CDR3 coding DNA: TGTGCCAGCAGTCCCGATCAGGACAGGGATCTGTTTTTT. This sequence encodes CASSPDQDRDLFF. J is TRBJ1-4 and V is TRBV5-5; 8 bases fit TRBD1. V lost 5 bases to trimming and J lost 14 bases; unmatched junction nucleotides: 11. The CDR3 totals 13 residues. Germline CDR1 reads SGHKS; CDR2 reads YYEKEE (reference sequence). The full variable domain, with the rest looked up from reference TRBV5-5 and TRBJ1-4, is DAGVTQSPTHLIKTRGQQVTLRCSPISGHKSVSWYQQVLGQGPQFIFQYYEKEERGRGNFPDRFSARQFPNYSSELNVNALLLGDSALYLCASSPDQDRDLFFGSGTQLSVL.

In its sample, this clone was seen a few times. This chain uses TRBV19 with TRBJ1-1; D uncertain. Germline lookup yields CDR1 LNHDA and CDR2 SQIVND (reference sequence). CDR3 length: 15 residues. V lost 5 bases and J 5 bases, leaving 18 bases between the germline ends. Written as DNA, the CDR3 is TGTGCCAGTAGTTCAAGGGTGGGGTTGGATACTGAAGCTTTCTTT. Protein: CASSSRVGLDTEAFF.

V and J are TRBV7-3 and TRBJ1-1; D uncertain. The CDR3 has 14 amino acids. V lost 5 bases and J 3 bases, leaving 13 bases between the germline ends. Per the germline V gene, CDR1 is SGHTA and CDR2 is FQGTGA. The CDR3 DNA reads as TGTGCCAGCAGCCGGTCCTCACGGGACACTGAAGCTTTCTTT. Its protein is CASSRSSRDTEAFF. The whole variable domain, filled in from reference TRBV7-3 and TRBJ1-1, reads GAGVSQTPSNKVTEKGKYVELRCDPISGHTALYWYRQSLGQGPEFLIYFQGTGAADDSGLPNDRFFAVRPEGSVSTLKIQRTERGDSAVYLCASSRSSRDTEAFFGQGTRLTVV.

The chain has TRBV27 and TRBJ2-7; tentatively, D is TRBD2 (7 bases). This CDR3 is built from 15 residues. With 5 bases removed from V and 3 bases from J, the gap between germline ends came to 17 bases. Looked up from germline, CDR1 is MNHEY and CDR2 is SMNVEV (reference sequence). The CDR3 sequence: CASSLRKGGNYEQYF. The CDR3 nucleotides read TGTGCCAGCAGTCTTAGAAAGGGGGGGAACTACGAGCAGTACTTC.

The chain employs TRBV4-1 and TRBJ2-6, with D perhaps TRBD2 (5 bases). With 3 bases removed from V and 3 bases from J, the gap between germline ends came to 12 bases. The CDR3 length is 16 residues. In germline, CDR1 is MGHRA, CDR2 YSYEKL. The CDR3 nucleotides read TGCGCCAGCAGCCACCTGTTCGGAGGTGGGGCCAACGTCCTGACTTTC. Translating gives CASSHLFGGGANVLTF.

This clone came up once. The chain combines TRBV5-1 with TRBJ2-3; 12 nucleotides agree with TRBD2. This CDR3 spans 18 amino acids. V lost 2 bases to trimming and J lost 0 bases; unmatched junction nucleotides: 7. Looked up from germline, CDR1 is SGHRS and CDR2 is YFSETQ. The CDR3 DNA reads as TGCGCCAGCAGCTTACCCGGGCTAGCGGGGGGGAGCACAGATACGCAGTATTTT. Amino acid sequence: CASSLPGLAGGSTDTQYF.

The chain joins TRBV9 to TRBJ1-4; 8 positions match TRBD1. The CDR3 contains 16 residues. The ends lost 2 bases at V and 4 bases at J; junction bases unmatched: 7. The germline CDR1 and CDR2 sequences are SGDLS and YYNGEE. The CDR3, as DNA: TGTGCCAGCAGCGTCCTAACAGGGGGGCTTAATGAAAAACTGTTTTTT. Translation: CASSVLTGGLNEKLFF.

About this clone: This is likely a read error, given that the CDR3 carries no conserved phenylalanine or tryptophan at its end. Distinct nucleotide sequences in the sample also encode this CDR3. This chain joins TRBV2 and TRBJ1-6; unclear D gene. The CDR3 consists of 14 residues. V lost 6 bases and J lost 6, with 12 bases in between. The V gene's germline CDR1 is SNHLY and CDR2 FYNNEI. The CDR3 is CASSQDGGNSPLHL. Here the CDR3 DNA reads TGTGCCAGCAGCCAGGATGGTGGTAATTCACCCCTCCACCTT.